The 12 T cell receptor beta chains presented below share a single source sample, sequenced in a study of blood T cell repertoires in COVID-19. Assay: immunoSEQ multiplex PCR; the TCRdb copy retains only in-frame clones and omits some. The sample lists fewer than 300,000 clones, approximately 92% seen once, with around 2.5% in the top ten. Sequences were obtained from peripheral blood. The receptors here all came from a young adult with COVID-19, enrolled during active disease.

In this sample, this clone turned up once. The J gene is TRBJ2-7, the V gene TRBV6-6, with 8 bases that match TRBD1. Germline V gene sequence: CDR1 MNHNY, CDR2 SVGAGI (reference sequence). V lost 5 bases to trimming and J lost 2 bases; unmatched junction nucleotides: 8. The CDR3 length is 15 residues. The CDR3 DNA is TGTGCCAGCAGTCCGCTTGGACAGGGTGCCTACGAGCAGTACTTC. Its translation is CASSPLGQGAYEQYF.

Here the CDR3 DNA reads TGTGCCAGCAGCGTTGACAGGGCCTTCGCCGGAAACACCATATATTTT. Protein product: CASSVDRAFAGNTIYF. The rearrangement joins TRBV14 to TRBJ1-3; TRBD1 agrees at 7 bases. V lost 5 bases, J lost 4 bases, and 11 bases stayed unmatched. The CDR3 sequence is 16 residues long. The germline V gene encodes CDR1 SGHDN and CDR2 FVKESK.

This clone was detected once. Here the CDR3 DNA reads TGTGCCACCAGTGATTTCGGTACTGAAGCTTTCTTT. Translation: CATSDFGTEAFF. V and J are TRBV24-1 and TRBJ1-1, with D unresolved. Trimming took 1 base from V and 5 from J, leaving 4 bases between them. Germline V CDR1 and CDR2: KGHDR, SFDVKD. The CDR3 contains 12 residues.

V usage is TRBV27 and J usage is TRBJ2-5; 11 positions agree with TRBD2. The V and J ends lost 4 bases and 4 bases, in that order; junction bases with no gene match: 5. This CDR3 region has 15 residues. Per germline, CDR1 MNHEY and CDR2 SMNVEV (reference sequence). DNA for the CDR3: TGTGCCAGCAGTTCCCTAGCGGGAGGAAGAGAGACCCAGTACTTC. This translates into CASSSLAGGRETQYF.

This rearrangement joins TRBV25-1 to TRBJ2-1; D perhaps matches TRBD2 (7 bases). The CDR3 runs to 17 residues. V dropped 6 bases and J dropped 5 bases, with 23 bases sitting between them. Germline V gene data show CDR1 as MGHDK and CDR2 as SYGVNS. This CDR3 reads CASSDGARGGENNEQFF. In nucleotides, the CDR3 is TGTGCCAGCAGCGACGGGGCTAGGGGGGGGGAGAACAATGAGCAGTTCTTC. Looking up the rest from reference TRBV25-1 and TRBJ2-1 gives the full variable domain: EADIYQTPRYLVIGTGKKITLECSQTMGHDKMYWYQQDPGMELHLIHYSYGVNSTEKGDLSSESTVSRIRTEHFPLTLESARPSHTSQYLCASSDGARGGENNEQFFGPGTRLTVL.

This chain connects TRBV4-3 to TRBJ2-3; D not certain. This CDR3 is built from 17 residues. Germline V gene sequence: CDR1 LGHNA, CDR2 YSLEER. V gave up 0 bases and J gave up 4 bases, with 17 bases separating them. The CDR3 spells CASSQDVILWSADTQYF. In DNA form, the CDR3 reads TGCGCCAGCAGCCAAGATGTTATCCTATGGTCGGCAGATACGCAGTATTTT.

The gene calls are TRBV11-2 and TRBJ2-3; TRBD2 matches at 7 bases. Trimming removed 4 bases from V and 2 bases from J; junction bases left unmatched: 9. This CDR3 region has 16 residues. In germline, CDR1 is SGHAT, CDR2 FQNNGV. CDR3 protein: CASSSRRREPTDTQYF. In nucleotides, the CDR3 is TGTGCCAGCAGCTCCCGACGGCGGGAGCCCACAGATACGCAGTATTTT. Using reference TRBV11-2 and TRBJ2-3 for the parts outside the CDR3, the full variable domain is EAGVAQSPRYKIIEKRQSVAFWCNPISGHATLYWYQQILGQGPKLLIQFQNNGVVDDSQLPKDRFSAERLKGVDSTLKIQPAKLEDSAVYLCASSSRRREPTDTQYFGPGTRLTVL.

V usage is TRBV30 and J usage is TRBJ1-1, with a weak D call TRBD1 (5 bases). Germline CDR1 is GTSNPN and CDR2 is SVGIG (reference sequence). The CDR3 sequence is 12 residues long. Trimming shortened V by 2 bases and J by 6 bases, and 10 bases separated the two germline ends. The CDR3 here is CAWSQGAAEAFF. The CDR3 DNA follows: TGTGCCTGGAGTCAGGGCGCTGCTGAAGCTTTCTTT.

This chain uses TRBV28 with TRBJ1-4; the D gene is possibly TRBD1 (5 bases). The CDR3 spans 15 residues. Per germline, CDR1 MDHEN and CDR2 SYDVKM. The V gene lost 6 bases and the J gene lost 3 bases, with 14 bases spanning the gap. The CDR3 spells CASRDTQAANEKLFF. In DNA form, the CDR3 reads TGTGCCAGCAGGGATACACAGGCCGCTAATGAAAAACTGTTTTTT.

J is TRBJ1-2 and V is TRBV9; no clear D gene. The germline V gene encodes CDR1 SGDLS and CDR2 YYNGEE. The CDR3 covers 14 residues. Deletions cut 0 bases from V and 0 bases from J, with 6 bases between. The CDR3: CASSVGEANYGYTF. For the CDR3, the DNA is TGTGCCAGCAGCGTAGGGGAGGCTAACTATGGCTACACCTTC.

This chain connects TRBV27 to TRBJ2-5; 14 bases are shared with TRBD2. The CDR3 is 15 amino acids. V shed 5 bases and J 5 bases; nucleotides not matched to a gene: 4. Germline V CDR1 and CDR2: MNHEY, SMNVEV (reference sequence). DNA of the CDR3: TGTGCCAGCAGTACTCGGACTAGCGGGGGGGAGACCCAGTACTTC. Its protein product is CASSTRTSGGETQYF.

About this clone: No conserved phenylalanine or tryptophan is present at the end of the CDR3, so a read error is the likely explanation. It is unclear where the CDR3 begins or ends on the DNA, so no DNA is shown, and the CDR3 is as TCRdb lists it. This CDR3 reads CASSKRGSLEG. This chain connects TRBV19 to TRBJ1-2. Germline assignment: CDR1 LNHDA and CDR2 SQIVND (reference sequence). 11 amino acids form the CDR3, both terminal residues included.